Included here is one T cell receptor (beta chain) sequence, with context. Its antigen is undetermined. The CDR3 totals 15 residues. Germline V lookup: CDR1 LNHDA, CDR2 SQIVND (reference sequence). Germline trimming cut 0 bases from V and 3 bases from J; bases unmatched to any gene: 4. A multiplex PCR was run with 60 Vbeta primers and 13 Jbeta primers. The method was immunoSEQ multiplex PCR; TCRdb's version includes in-frame clones alone and lacks a portion of them. The sample has under 100,000 clones, about 73% seen once. This specimen belongs to a study of cytomegalovirus exposure and HLA in healthy donors. Overall study findings and caveats: Generally TCR sequences proved uncommon, though certain public TCRs appeared in numerous donors. In a later analysis, the majority of CMV-associated beta chains seemingly showed HLA restriction.

What was sequenced was PBMCs. This clonotype originated in a woman between 45 and 60 years old in good health and CMV-seropositive. The chain employs TRBV19 and TRBJ2-7; 8 nucleotides align to TRBD2. CDR3 bases: TGTGCCAGTAGTATAGAACTAGCGGAACTCTACGAGCAGTACTTC. The encoded protein is CASSIELAELYEQYF.